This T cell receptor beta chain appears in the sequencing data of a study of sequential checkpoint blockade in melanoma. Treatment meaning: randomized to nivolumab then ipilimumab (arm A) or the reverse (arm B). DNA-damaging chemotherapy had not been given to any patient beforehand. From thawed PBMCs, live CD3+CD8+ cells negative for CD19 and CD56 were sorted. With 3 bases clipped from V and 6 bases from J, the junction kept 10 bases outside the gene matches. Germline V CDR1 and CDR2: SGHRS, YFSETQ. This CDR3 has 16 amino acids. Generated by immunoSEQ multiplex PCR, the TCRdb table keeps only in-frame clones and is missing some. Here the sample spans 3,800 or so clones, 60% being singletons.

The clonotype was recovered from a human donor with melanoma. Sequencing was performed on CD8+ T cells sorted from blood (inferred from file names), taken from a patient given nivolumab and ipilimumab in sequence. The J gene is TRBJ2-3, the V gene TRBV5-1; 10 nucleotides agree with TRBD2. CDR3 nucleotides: TGCGCCAGCAGCTGGACTAGCGGAAACGCACGGGATACGCAGTATTTT. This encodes CASSWTSGNARDTQYF.